The following is a T cell receptor (beta chain) sequence with its context. This specimen comes from a study of blood T cell repertoires in COVID-19. Whole-study context: Acute and convalescent COVID-19 specimens originated in the United States, Italy and Spain.

Germline V gene lookup returns CDR1 SGHTA and CDR2 FQGNSA. Trimming stripped 1 base from V and 4 bases from J, with 13 bases between. CDR3 length: 15 residues. In the authors' workflow: Estimated nucleated cell counts came from reference gene primer amplification. Generated by immunoSEQ multiplex PCR, the TCRdb table keeps only in-frame clones and is missing some. The V and J calls and the clone size are those of that table, but D and trimming were determined from the DNA. The repertoire includes about 150,000 clones, around four fifths of them detected once, and nearly 3% sits in the top ten. The sequence was collected from a woman aged 40-49 years with active or convalescent COVID-19. The sample was peripheral blood. This sequence joins TRBV7-2 and TRBJ1-1; a weak D match, TRBD1 (6 bases). The CDR3 coding sequence is TGTGCCAGCAGCTTAGTTATGGGGGCGGGCACTGAAGCTTTCTTT. Translation gives CASSLVMGAGTEAFF.